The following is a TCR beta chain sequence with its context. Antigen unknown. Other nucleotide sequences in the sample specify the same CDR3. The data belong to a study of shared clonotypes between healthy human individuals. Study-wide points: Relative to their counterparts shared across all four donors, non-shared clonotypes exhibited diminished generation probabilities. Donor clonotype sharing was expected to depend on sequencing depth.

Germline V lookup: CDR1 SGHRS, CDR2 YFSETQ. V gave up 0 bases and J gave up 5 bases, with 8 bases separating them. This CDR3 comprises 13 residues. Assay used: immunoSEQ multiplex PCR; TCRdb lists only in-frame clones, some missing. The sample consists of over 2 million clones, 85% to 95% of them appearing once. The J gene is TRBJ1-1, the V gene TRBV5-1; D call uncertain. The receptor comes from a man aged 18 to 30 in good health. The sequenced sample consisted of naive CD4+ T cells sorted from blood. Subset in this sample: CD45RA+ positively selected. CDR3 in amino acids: CASSLVPGTEAFF. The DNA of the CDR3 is TGCGCCAGCAGCTTGGTTCCCGGAACTGAAGCTTTCTTT.